These 18 T cell receptor beta chains were all obtained from the same sample, sequenced in a study of control samples from healthy donors and cancer patients. Generated by immunoSEQ multiplex PCR, the TCRdb table keeps only in-frame clones and is missing some. The table records fewer than 150,000 clones, around 90% of them present only once. Sequencing was performed on blood. The receptors were sampled from a young man in good health.

The rearrangement joins TRBV30 to TRBJ2-1; 9 nucleotides align to TRBD1. From germline, CDR1 is GTSNPN and CDR2 SVGIG (reference sequence). The V gene end was trimmed by 4 bases and the J gene end by 8 bases; junction bases not matched to a gene: 9. CDR3 length: 14 residues. CDR3 DNA: TGTGCCTGGACACGGGACAGGGATTTTGATGAGCAGTTCTTC. It translates to CAWTRDRDFDEQFF.

V and J are TRBV24-1 and TRBJ2-6; 9 bases agree with TRBD1. With 3 bases clipped from V and 9 bases from J, the junction kept 5 bases outside the gene matches. Germline V CDR1 and CDR2: KGHDR, SFDVKD. The CDR3 contains 15 residues. CDR3 residues: CATSDPDRGGNVLTF. The CDR3 DNA reads as TGTGCCACCAGTGATCCGGACAGGGGAGGCAACGTCCTGACTTTC.

The chain carries TRBV19 and TRBJ1-2; possible D gene TRBD1, 5 bases. The CDR3 runs to 15 residues. Germline V gene sequence: CDR1 LNHDA, CDR2 SQIVND (reference sequence). The V gene lost 5 bases and the J gene lost 2 bases, with 15 bases spanning the gap. CDR3: CASSAVVGGNYGYTF. CDR3 sequence (DNA): TGTGCCAGTAGTGCGGTCGTCGGGGGGAACTATGGCTACACCTTC. Filled out from reference TRBV19 and TRBJ1-2, the complete variable domain reads DGGITQSPKYLFRKEGQNVTLSCEQNLNHDAMYWYRQDPGQGLRLIYYSQIVNDFQKGDIAEGYSVSREKKESFPLTVTSAQKNPTAFYLCASSAVVGGNYGYTFGSGTRLTVV.

This rearrangement joins TRBV28 to TRBJ1-5; possibly TRBD1 for D (5 bases). Per the germline V gene, CDR1 is MDHEN and CDR2 is SYDVKM. V lost 6 bases, J lost 0 bases, and 9 bases lay in between. The CDR3 has 14 residues. For the CDR3, the DNA is TGTGCCAGCAGGGGACGTTATAGCAATCAGCCCCAGCATTTT. Translation: CASRGRYSNQPQHF. Complete variable domain (other parts from reference TRBV28 and TRBJ1-5): DVKVTQSSRYLVKRTGEKVFLECVQDMDHENMFWYRQDPGLGLRLIYFSYDVKMKEKGDIPEGYSVSREKKERFSLILESASTNQTSMYLCASRGRYSNQPQHFGDGTRLSIL.

V usage is TRBV10-2 and J usage is TRBJ1-3; 10 bases are shared with TRBD1. This CDR3 is 14 amino acids long. V was pared by 8 bases and J by 7 bases, with 8 bases of the junction left unmatched. Germline CDR1 and CDR2: WSHSY and SAAADI. DNA for the CDR3: TGCGCCAGCGGACCGGGACAGGGGCTGAACACCATATATTTT. Translation: CASGPGQGLNTIYF.

V gene TRBV9 combines with J gene TRBJ2-1, with 9 nucleotides matching TRBD2. The length of the CDR3 is 16 residues. CDR1 and CDR2 (germline): SGDLS, YYNGEE. Trimming at V came to 0 bases and at J to 4 bases, leaving 5 bases not matched to a gene. CDR3 region: CASSVVESGGYNEQFF. The DNA of the CDR3 is TGTGCCAGCAGCGTAGTTGAGAGCGGGGGGTACAATGAGCAGTTCTTC.

This chain connects TRBV3-1 (or the pseudogene TRBV3-2) to TRBJ2-2, with D maybe TRBD2 (6 bases). This CDR3 is 17 amino acids long. The V end was cut by 1 base, the J end by 4 bases, with 16 bases between. Germline loops: CDR1 LGHDT, CDR2 YNNKEL (reference sequence). The CDR3 bases are TGTGCCAGCAGCCAAGCTCCCGGGAGCTCTTGCACCGGGGAGCTGTTTTTT. It specifies CASSQAPGSSCTGELFF.

V gene TRBV12-3 or TRBV12-4 combines with J gene TRBJ1-1; D remains unclear. The CDR3 extends over 11 amino acids. Between the trimmed V and J ends, which lost 4 bases and 8 bases, there was a span of 8 bases. In DNA form, the CDR3 reads TGTGCCAGCAGTTCGAGGAAAGAAGCTTTCTTT. Amino acids: CASSSRKEAFF.

There are a few counts of this clone. V and J are TRBV24-1 and TRBJ2-5; D ambiguous. Per the germline V gene, CDR1 is KGHDR and CDR2 is SFDVKD. V dropped 1 base and J dropped 4 bases, with 12 bases sitting between them. CDR3 length: 15 residues. CDR3 sequence (DNA): TGTGCCACCAGTGATTTTACGGGTCCGGGAGAGACCCAGTACTTC. Residues: CATSDFTGPGETQYF.

The J gene is TRBJ2-3, the V gene TRBV11-2, with D unclear. Germline V CDR1 and CDR2: SGHAT, FQNNGV. The CDR3 spans 13 residues. Trimming took off 6 bases at V and 0 bases at J, with 7 bases between the two ends. The CDR3 coding sequence is TGTGCCAGCAGACAGCCCAGCACAGATACGCAGTATTTT. Translated, it gives CASRQPSTDTQYF. Combining the CDR3 with reference TRBV11-2 and TRBJ2-3 gives the whole variable domain EAGVAQSPRYKIIEKRQSVAFWCNPISGHATLYWYQQILGQGPKLLIQFQNNGVVDDSQLPKDRFSAERLKGVDSTLKIQPAKLEDSAVYLCASRQPSTDTQYFGPGTRLTVL.

The chain links TRBV27 to TRBJ1-4, with D possibly being TRBD1 (6 bases). The germline V gene has CDR1 MNHEY and CDR2 SMNVEV (reference sequence). CDR3 length equals 15 residues. V was clipped by 5 bases and J by 8 bases, with 18 bases between them. The CDR3 DNA reads as TGTGCCAGCAGTCTTACCAAGGACAGCGGAGAAAAACTGTTTTTT. Protein product: CASSLTKDSGEKLFF.

This sequence joins TRBV27 and TRBJ2-5; possible D gene TRBD1, 5 bases. The CDR3 is 14 residues long. The V end lost 0 bases, the J end lost 3 bases, and 8 bases lay between the germline ends. The V gene's germline CDR1 is MNHEY and CDR2 SMNVEV (reference sequence). CDR3 residues: CASSLSVTEETQYF. CDR3 nucleotide sequence: TGTGCCAGCAGTTTATCGGTGACAGAAGAGACCCAGTACTTC.

This clone appeared a single time. This sequence joins TRBV9 and TRBJ2-2, with D perhaps matching TRBD1 or TRBD2 (5 bases each). Germline V gene data show CDR1 as SGDLS and CDR2 as YYNGEE. V lost 4 bases to trimming and J lost 4 bases, with 14 bases between them. The CDR3 is made up of 15 amino acids. This CDR3 is CASSSSGTLTGELFF. The CDR3 coding sequence is TGTGCCAGCAGCTCGTCCGGGACCCTCACCGGGGAGCTGTTTTTT. Filled out from reference TRBV9 and TRBJ2-2, the complete variable domain reads DSGVTQTPKHLITATGQRVTLRCSPRSGDLSVYWYQQSLDQGLQFLIQYYNGEERAKGNILERFSAQQFPDLHSELNLSSLELGDSALYFCASSSSGTLTGELFFGEGSRLTVL.

V is TRBV29-1 and J is TRBJ1-1, with D unresolved. The CDR3 totals 12 residues. CDR1 and CDR2 from the germline V gene are SQVTM and ANQGSEA. Trimming cost V 4 bases and J 4 bases, with 10 bases left between them. The CDR3 bases are TGCAGCGTTGTTGGGGAGGTCACTGAAGCTTTCTTT. Protein product: CSVVGEVTEAFF.

This chain uses TRBV2 with TRBJ1-5, with D perhaps matching TRBD1 (5 bases). Germline lookup yields CDR1 SNHLY and CDR2 FYNNEI. The CDR3 spans 14 residues. The V end was cut by 7 bases, the J end by 4 bases, with 14 bases between. CDR3 in DNA: TGTGCCAGCAAAGGAGAACGGGGGAATCAGCCCCAGCATTTT. Translated: CASKGERGNQPQHF.

The chain links TRBV5-4 to TRBJ2-3; a possible D gene is TRBD2 (5 bases). This CDR3 has 15 amino acids. Germline CDR1 is SGHNT and CDR2 is YYREEE (reference sequence). Trimming cost V 2 bases and J 0 bases, with 10 bases left between them. CDR3 residues: CASSLAVTSTDTQYF. The CDR3 DNA follows: TGTGCCAGCAGCTTAGCGGTAACTAGCACAGATACGCAGTATTTT.

The chain couples TRBV6-1 to TRBJ2-5, with 13 bases identical to TRBD2. CDR1 and CDR2 from the germline V gene are MNHNS and SASEGT. With 1 base clipped from V and 2 bases from J, the junction kept 4 bases outside the gene matches. CDR3 length: 17 residues. CDR3 nucleotide sequence: TGTGCCAGCAGTGAAGGCAGACTAGCGGGGGGACAAGAGACCCAGTACTTC. It codes for CASSEGRLAGGQETQYF.

The V and J genes are TRBV4-3 and TRBJ2-2; D remains ambiguous. V shed 4 bases and J shed 6 bases, with 12 bases lying between them. CDR3 length equals 14 residues. Per germline, CDR1 LGHNA and CDR2 YSLEER. The CDR3 is CASSPEVLAGELFF. CDR3 in DNA: TGCGCCAGCAGCCCAGAGGTTCTCGCCGGGGAGCTGTTTTTT.